This passage covers 11 T cell receptor beta chains from one sample sequenced in a study of cytomegalovirus exposure and HLA in healthy donors. Vbeta (60) and Jbeta (13) primers were used in the PCR. Profiled with immunoSEQ multiplex PCR; TCRdb holds only in-frame clones, not every one. Of approximately 100,000 clones listed, about 77% are singletons. Sample: PBMCs. The source is a woman aged 35 to 49 in good health and CMV-seronegative.

The gene calls are TRBV30 and TRBJ1-1; D ambiguous. CDR3 length: 15 residues. From germline, CDR1 is GTSNPN and CDR2 SVGIG (reference sequence). V lost 6 bases to trimming and J lost 4 bases, with 21 bases between them. As DNA, the CDR3 is TGTGCCTGCACAGCCTTAAAGGGAGGAGGCACTGAAGCTTTCTTT. Encoded protein: CACTALKGGGTEAFF. Full variable domain (remainder filled in from reference TRBV30 and TRBJ1-1): SQTIHQWPATLVQPVGSPLSLECTVEGTSNPNLYWYRQAAGRGLQLLFYSVGIGQISSEVPQNLSASRPQDRQFILSSKKLLLSDSGFYLCACTALKGGGTEAFFGQGTRLTVV.

The V gene is TRBV5-1, the J gene TRBJ2-5; 8 bases are shared with TRBD2. Unmatched junction bases numbered 2, after V lost 2 bases and J lost 5 bases. The CDR3 length is 13 residues. CDR1 and CDR2 from the germline V gene are SGHRS and YFSETQ. CDR3 sequence (DNA): TGCGCCAGCAGCTTCGGCGGGGGGGAGACCCAGTACTTC. As protein: CASSFGGGETQYF.

This chain uses TRBV2 with TRBJ2-1, with 7 bases aligning to TRBD2. V lost 11 bases and J lost 10; bases outside the gene matches: 5. The CDR3 is 10 amino acids. Germline CDR1 reads SNHLY; CDR2 reads FYNNEI. CDR3 sequence: CAGGGLEQFF. For the CDR3, the DNA is TGTGCCGGGGGGGGACTCGAGCAGTTCTTC.

The chain has TRBV14 and TRBJ2-5, with D maybe TRBD1 (6 bases). The V and J ends lost 1 base and 2 bases respectively, with 17 bases between them. CDR3 size: 17 residues. Germline V gene data show CDR1 as SGHDN and CDR2 as FVKESK. CDR3 DNA: TGTGCCAGCAGCCAAGTCTGGGATAACAGGGAACAAGAGACCCAGTACTTC. Protein: CASSQVWDNREQETQYF.

The V and J genes are TRBV6-5 and TRBJ1-5, with 7 bases matching TRBD1. CDR3 size: 13 residues. J lost 8 bases, V lost 10 bases, and 11 bases had no gene match. Germline loops: CDR1 MNHEY, CDR2 SVGAGI. The CDR3: CAIRRGMAEPQHF. Here the CDR3 DNA reads TGTGCCATACGCAGGGGGATGGCTGAGCCCCAGCATTTT.

The gene calls are TRBV5-4 and TRBJ1-3; D gene uncertain. Germline assignment: CDR1 SGHNT and CDR2 YYREEE (reference sequence). With 0 bases removed from V and 3 bases from J, the gap between germline ends came to 10 bases. The CDR3 has 15 amino acids. In DNA form, the CDR3 reads TGTGCCAGCAGCTTGGGCGGGAGCATTGGAAACACCATATATTTT. Encoded protein: CASSLGGSIGNTIYF.

J is TRBJ2-3 and V is TRBV5-1, with 7 bases aligning to TRBD2. This CDR3 is 16 amino acids long. Germline trimming cut 3 bases from V and 0 bases from J; bases unmatched to any gene: 7. Germline loops: CDR1 SGHRS, CDR2 YFSETQ. The CDR3 is CASSSTISGSTDTQYF. Written as DNA, the CDR3 is TGCGCCAGCAGCTCGACAATTAGCGGGAGCACAGATACGCAGTATTTT.

The genes are TRBV13 and TRBJ1-1; the D is unclear. Germline V gene data show CDR1 as PRHDT and CDR2 as FYEKMQ (reference sequence). The CDR3 spans 13 residues. With 7 bases removed from V and 1 base from J, the gap between germline ends came to 10 bases. CDR3 nucleotide sequence: TGTGCCAGCAAGGGAGACACGAACACTGAAGCTTTCTTT. Its translation is CASKGDTNTEAFF.

The chain carries TRBV15 and TRBJ2-5; D is unclear. V lost 0 bases, J lost 0 bases, and 8 bases lay in between. The CDR3 is 15 residues long. Germline V gene lookup returns CDR1 LNHNV and CDR2 YYDKDF (reference sequence). For the CDR3, the DNA is TGTGCCACCAGCAGAGATACACAGAACCAAGAGACCCAGTACTTC. It encodes CATSRDTQNQETQYF.

This rearrangement joins TRBV28 to TRBJ1-1, with D possibly matching TRBD1 (5 bases). Trimming took off 8 bases at V and 3 bases at J, with 10 bases between the two ends. This CDR3 is built from 12 residues. Germline-derived CDR1 and CDR2 are MDHEN and SYDVKM. The CDR3 sequence is CASGQGYTEAFF. The CDR3, as DNA: TGTGCCAGCGGCCAGGGATACACTGAAGCTTTCTTT. The whole variable domain, remainder taken from reference TRBV28 and TRBJ1-1, is DVKVTQSSRYLVKRTGEKVFLECVQDMDHENMFWYRQDPGLGLRLIYFSYDVKMKEKGDIPEGYSVSREKKERFSLILESASTNQTSMYLCASGQGYTEAFFGQGTRLTVV.

This chain connects TRBV7-9 to TRBJ2-2; D ambiguous. V was trimmed by 1 base and J by 3 bases, leaving 6 bases between them. Looked up from germline, CDR1 is SEHNR and CDR2 is FQNEAQ (reference sequence). The CDR3 length is 14 residues. This CDR3 reads CASSLEHDTGELFF. CDR3 in DNA: TGTGCCAGCAGCTTAGAACACGACACCGGGGAGCTGTTTTTT.